This T cell receptor (beta chain) came from a study of T cells in Graves' hyperthyroidism and ophthalmopathy. Study-level results: Peripheral blood also featured most of the thyroid clonotypes expanded above 0.001.

The CDR3 loop spans 12 amino acids. The V end lost 8 bases, the J end lost 5 bases, and 15 bases lay between the germline ends. Per the germline V gene, CDR1 is GTSNPN and CDR2 is SVGIG (reference sequence). Details on this clonotype: The antigen is not known.

Uncontrolled infection, other autoimmune disease, pregnancy or lactation disqualified patients from enrolment. Diagnostic decisions used clinical symptoms, serum thyroxine and TRAb, thyroid ultrasound and orbital computed tomography. TCR beta CDR3 regions were amplified from RNA. Using the HTBI primer set, a first-round RT-PCR was run on the TCR CDR3. TCRdb passed the multiplex PCR reads through MiXCR, listing each CDR3 protein once. The sample consists of fewer than 650,000 distinct CDR3 sequences, over 11% of them appearing once. Sequenced sample: blood. The V call is TRBV30, the J call TRBJ1-1; D remains unclear. The origin of this receptor is a woman aged 25 to 39 with Graves' hyperthyroidism that later progressed to Graves' ophthalmopathy. The CDR3 bases are TGTGCCGGAAGGGTGGGCCAGACTGAAGCTTTCTTT. Protein: CAGRVGQTEAFF.